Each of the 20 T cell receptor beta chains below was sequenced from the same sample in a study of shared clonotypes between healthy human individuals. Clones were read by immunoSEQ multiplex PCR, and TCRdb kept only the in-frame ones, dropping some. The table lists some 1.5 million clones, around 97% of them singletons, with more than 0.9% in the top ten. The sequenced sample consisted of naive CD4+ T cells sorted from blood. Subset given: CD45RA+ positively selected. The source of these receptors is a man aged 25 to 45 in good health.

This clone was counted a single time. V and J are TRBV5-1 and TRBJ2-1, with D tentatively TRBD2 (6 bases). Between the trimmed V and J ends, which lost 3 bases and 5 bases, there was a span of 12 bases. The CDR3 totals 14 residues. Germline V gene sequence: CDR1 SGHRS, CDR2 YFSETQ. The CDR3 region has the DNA TGCGCCAGCAGCTCCGGGACTGTACACAATGAGCAGTTCTTC. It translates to CASSSGTVHNEQFF.

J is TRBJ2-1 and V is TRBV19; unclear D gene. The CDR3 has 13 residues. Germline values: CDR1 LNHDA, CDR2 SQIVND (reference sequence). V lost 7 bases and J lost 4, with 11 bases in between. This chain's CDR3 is CASNSDGYNEQFF. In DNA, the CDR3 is TGTGCCAGTAACTCGGACGGGTACAATGAGCAGTTCTTC.

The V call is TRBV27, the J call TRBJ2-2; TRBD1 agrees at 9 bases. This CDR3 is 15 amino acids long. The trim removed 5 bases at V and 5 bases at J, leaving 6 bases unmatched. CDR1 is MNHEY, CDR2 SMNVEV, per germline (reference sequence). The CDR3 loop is CASSLWTGATGELFF. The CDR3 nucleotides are TGTGCCAGCAGTCTATGGACAGGGGCGACCGGGGAGCTGTTTTTT.

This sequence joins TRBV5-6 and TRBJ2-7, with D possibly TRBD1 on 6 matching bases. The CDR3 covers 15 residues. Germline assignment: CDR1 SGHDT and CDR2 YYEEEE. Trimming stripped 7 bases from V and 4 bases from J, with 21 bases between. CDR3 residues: CASGLDTGPPYEQYF. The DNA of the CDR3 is TGTGCCAGCGGGCTCGATACAGGGCCCCCTTACGAGCAGTACTTC.

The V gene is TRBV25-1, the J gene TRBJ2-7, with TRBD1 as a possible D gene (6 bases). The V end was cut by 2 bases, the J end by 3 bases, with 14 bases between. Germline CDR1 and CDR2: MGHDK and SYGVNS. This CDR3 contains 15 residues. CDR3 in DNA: TGTGCCAGCAGTGAACCCGGACAGTTCAGCTACGAGCAGTACTTC. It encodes CASSEPGQFSYEQYF.

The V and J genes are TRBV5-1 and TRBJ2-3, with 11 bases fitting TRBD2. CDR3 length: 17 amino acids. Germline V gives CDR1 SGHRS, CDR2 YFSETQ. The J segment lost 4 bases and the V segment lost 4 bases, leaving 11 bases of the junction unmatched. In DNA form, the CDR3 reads TGCGCCAGCAGCAACCTCTTAGCGGGAGGGAGAGCAGATACGCAGTATTTT. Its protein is CASSNLLAGGRADTQYF.

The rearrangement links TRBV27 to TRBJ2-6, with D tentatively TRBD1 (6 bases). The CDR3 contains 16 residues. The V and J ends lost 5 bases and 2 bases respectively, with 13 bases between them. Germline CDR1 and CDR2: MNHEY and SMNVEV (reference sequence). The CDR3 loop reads CASSIVSGAGANVLTF. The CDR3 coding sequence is TGTGCCAGCAGTATCGTGTCAGGGGCTGGGGCCAACGTCCTGACTTTC.

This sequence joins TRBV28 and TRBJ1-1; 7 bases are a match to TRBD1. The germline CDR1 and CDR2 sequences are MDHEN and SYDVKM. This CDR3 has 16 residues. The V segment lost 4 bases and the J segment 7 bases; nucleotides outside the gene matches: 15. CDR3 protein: CASSSHRDSIYGEAFF. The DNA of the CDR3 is TGTGCCAGCAGTTCCCACCGGGACAGCATTTATGGTGAAGCTTTCTTT.

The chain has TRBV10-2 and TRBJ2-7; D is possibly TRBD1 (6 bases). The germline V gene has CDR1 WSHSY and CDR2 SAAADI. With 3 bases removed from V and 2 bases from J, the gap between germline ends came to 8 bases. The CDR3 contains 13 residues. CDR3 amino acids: CASSDGGPYEQYF. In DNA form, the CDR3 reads TGCGCCAGCAGTGATGGGGGCCCCTACGAGCAGTACTTC.

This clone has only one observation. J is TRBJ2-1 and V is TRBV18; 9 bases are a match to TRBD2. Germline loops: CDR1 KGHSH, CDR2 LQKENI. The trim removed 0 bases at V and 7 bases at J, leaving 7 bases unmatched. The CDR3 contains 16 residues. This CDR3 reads CASSPPGGRVENEQFF. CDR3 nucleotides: TGTGCCAGCTCACCACCAGGCGGGAGGGTAGAAAATGAGCAGTTCTTC.

CDR3 coding DNA: TGTGCCAGCAGTTTTTGGCAGGGAGGGGAGCAGTACTTC. As protein: CASSFWQGGEQYF. V is TRBV28 and J is TRBJ2-7, with TRBD2 matching 7 bases. The trim removed 3 bases at V and 7 bases at J, leaving 6 bases unmatched. From germline, CDR1 is MDHEN and CDR2 SYDVKM. The CDR3 length is 13 residues.

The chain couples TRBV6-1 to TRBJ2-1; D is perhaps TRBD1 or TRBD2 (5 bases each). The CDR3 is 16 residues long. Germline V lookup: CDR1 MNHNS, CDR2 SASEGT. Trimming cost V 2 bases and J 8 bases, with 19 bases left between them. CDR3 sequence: CASSEWGTQHEDEQFF. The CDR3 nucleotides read TGTGCCAGCAGTGAATGGGGGACCCAGCACGAGGATGAGCAGTTCTTC.

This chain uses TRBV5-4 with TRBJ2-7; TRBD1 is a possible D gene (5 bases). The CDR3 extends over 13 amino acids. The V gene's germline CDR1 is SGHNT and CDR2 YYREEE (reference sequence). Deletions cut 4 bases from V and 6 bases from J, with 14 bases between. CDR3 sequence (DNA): TGTGCCAGCAGCCTGACCACAGGCTTCGAGCAGTACTTC. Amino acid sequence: CASSLTTGFEQYF.

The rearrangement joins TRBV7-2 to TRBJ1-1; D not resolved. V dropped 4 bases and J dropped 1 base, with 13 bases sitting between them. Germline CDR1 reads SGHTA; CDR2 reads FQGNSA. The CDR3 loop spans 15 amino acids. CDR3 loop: CASSSHAGPNTEAFF. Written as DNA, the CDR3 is TGTGCCAGCAGCTCCCATGCAGGCCCGAACACTGAAGCTTTCTTT.

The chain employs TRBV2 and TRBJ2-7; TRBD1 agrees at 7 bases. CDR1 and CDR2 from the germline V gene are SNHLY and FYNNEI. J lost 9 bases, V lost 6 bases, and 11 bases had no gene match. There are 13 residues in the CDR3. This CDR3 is CASRGQPNVVQYF. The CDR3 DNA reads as TGTGCCAGCAGGGGACAGCCCAACGTCGTGCAGTACTTC.

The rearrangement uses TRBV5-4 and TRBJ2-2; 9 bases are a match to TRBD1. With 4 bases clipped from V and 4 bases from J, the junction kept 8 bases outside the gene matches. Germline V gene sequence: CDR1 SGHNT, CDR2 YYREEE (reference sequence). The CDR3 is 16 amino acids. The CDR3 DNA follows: TGTGCCAGCAGCAAACCGGGACAGGGAGTCACCGGGGAGCTGTTTTTT. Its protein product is CASSKPGQGVTGELFF.

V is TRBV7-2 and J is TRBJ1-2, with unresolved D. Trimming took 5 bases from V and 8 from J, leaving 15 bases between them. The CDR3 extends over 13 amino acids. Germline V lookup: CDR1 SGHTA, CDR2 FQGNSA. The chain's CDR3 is CASSPPIGGGYTF. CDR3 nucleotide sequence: TGTGCCAGCAGCCCCCCAATTGGAGGGGGCTACACCTTC.

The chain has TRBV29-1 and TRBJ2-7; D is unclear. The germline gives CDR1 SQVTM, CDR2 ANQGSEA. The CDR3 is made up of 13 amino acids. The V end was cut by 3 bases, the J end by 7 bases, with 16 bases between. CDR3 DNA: TGCAGCGTTGAGTTCCGGGTTCTGGGTGAGCAGTACTTC. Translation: CSVEFRVLGEQYF.

CDR3 residues: CSGGTSGTGTDTQYF. In DNA, the CDR3 is TGCAGCGGGGGGACTAGCGGGACAGGAACAGATACGCAGTATTTT. The chain links TRBV29-1 to TRBJ2-3, with TRBD2 matching over 13 bases. This CDR3 contains 15 residues. The V gene's germline CDR1 is SQVTM and CDR2 ANQGSEA. V lost 7 bases to trimming and J lost 3 bases; unmatched junction nucleotides: 7.

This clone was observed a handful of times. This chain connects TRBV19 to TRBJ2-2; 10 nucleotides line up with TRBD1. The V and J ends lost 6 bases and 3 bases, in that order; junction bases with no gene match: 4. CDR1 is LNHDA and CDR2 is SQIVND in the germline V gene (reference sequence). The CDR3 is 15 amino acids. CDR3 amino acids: CASRAGQGYTGELFF. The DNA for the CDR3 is TGTGCCAGTAGAGCGGGACAGGGGTACACCGGGGAGCTGTTTTTT.